This T cell receptor (beta chain) was documented in a study of T cell responses to AZD1222 COVID-19 vaccine. The CDR3 length is 14 residues. The V and J ends lost 2 bases and 3 bases respectively, with 8 bases between them. The germline gives CDR1 MNHNS, CDR2 SASEGT. Generated by immunoSEQ multiplex PCR, the TCRdb table keeps only in-frame clones and is missing some. This table holds around 100,000 clones, about 83% found once. This receptor was taken from an adult in good health. This specimen was peripheral blood, taken on day 0 of AZD1222 vaccination. The V and J genes are TRBV6-1 and TRBJ1-5; D unclear. CDR3 sequence (DNA): TGTGCCAGCAGTGAAACTATTTCCAATCAGCCCCAGCATTTT. Its translation is CASSETISNQPQHF.